Listed below are T cell receptor beta chains from one sample, sequenced in a study of read filtering for tumor transcriptome and immune sequencing. Via MiXCR, TCRdb re-called the reads, giving one row per CDR3 protein. The repertoire holds some 120,000 distinct CDR3 sequences, with roughly 13% as singletons. The sequenced sample was a population of CD138-negative cells sorted from bone marrow. The receptors were gathered from a donor aged 40 or over with multiple myeloma. CDR3s include the opening cysteine and the closing phenylalanine or tryptophan. D genes are given only for firm matches. Clone size appears in some rows only: once, few, many, or a class for an expanded clone.

CDR3 | DNA | V | length | J | D | size
CASSTGTLTDAQYF | TGTGCCAGTAGTACCGGGACGTTAACAGATGCGCAGTATTTT | TRBV19 | 14 | TRBJ2-3 | NA | NA
CATSDESLAAEYNEQFF | TGTGCCACCAGTGATGAAAGTCTAGCGGCAGAATACAATGAGCAGTTCTTC | TRBV24-1 | 17 | TRBJ2-1 | TRBD2 | many
CASSNQGAVQPQHF | TGTGCCAGTAGTAACCAGGGGGCGGTCCAGCCCCAGCATTTT | TRBV19 | 14 | TRBJ1-5 | TRBD1 | many
CASSLQPSEETQYF | TGCGCCAGCAGCTTGCAGCCCAGCGAAGAGACCCAGTACTTC | TRBV5-1 | 14 | TRBJ2-5 | NA | many
CASRSSYTTEGYEQYF | TGCGCCAGCAGATCATCATACACGACGGAAGGCTACGAGCAGTACTTC | TRBV5-1 | 16 | TRBJ2-7 | NA | many
CSASNGGLNEQFF | TGCAGTGCTAGCAATGGGGGGTTGAATGAGCAGTTCTTC | TRBV20-1 | 13 | TRBJ2-1 | NA | many
CASSFQAGTSGYEQYF | TGTGCCAGCAGCTTCCAGGCGGGGACTAGCGGCTACGAGCAGTACTTC | TRBV7-6 | 16 | TRBJ2-7 | TRBD2 | many
CSALWSVNTQYF | TGCAGTGCTCTCTGGAGCGTAAATACGCAGTATTTT | TRBV20-1 | 12 | TRBJ2-3 | NA | many
CSAREAGAGTDTQYF | TGCAGTGCTAGAGAGGCGGGAGCGGGCACAGATACGCAGTATTTT | TRBV20-1 | 15 | TRBJ2-3 | TRBD2 | many
CASSPATGVEKLFF | TGTGCCAGCTCACCTGCCACGGGGGTGGAAAAACTGTTTTTT | TRBV18 | 14 | TRBJ1-4 | NA | many
CSVPRVVEDTQYF | TGCAGCGTTCCTAGGGTAGTCGAAGATACGCAGTATTTT | TRBV29-1 | 13 | TRBJ2-3 | NA | many
CASRPITGVLGANVLTF | TGTGCCAGCAGGCCTATAACAGGGGTACTTGGGGCCAACGTCCTGACTTTC | TRBV28 | 17 | TRBJ2-6 | TRBD1 | many
CASRAVVGEQYF | TGTGCCAGCAGGGCCGTAGTGGGGGAGCAGTACTTC | TRBV2 | 12 | TRBJ2-7 | NA | many
CASSVVGLNTEAFF | TGTGCCAGCAGCGTAGTCGGCTTGAACACTGAAGCTTTCTTT | TRBV9 | 14 | TRBJ1-1 | NA | many
CASSQRGSGEAFF | TGCGCCAGCAGCCAAAGAGGCTCAGGGGAAGCTTTCTTT | TRBV4-1 | 13 | TRBJ1-1 | NA | NA
CASSSAGTANTEAFF | TGTGCCAGCAGTTCTGCCGGGACTGCGAACACTGAAGCTTTCTTT | TRBV6-5 | 15 | TRBJ1-1 | NA | many
CASSSGLVPETQYF | TGTGCCAGCAGTTCGGGACTAGTCCCAGAGACCCAGTACTTC | TRBV12-3/TRBV12-4 | 14 | TRBJ2-5 | TRBD2 | many
CASSLTSGSYGQYF | TGTGCCAGCAGCCTCACAAGCGGTTCCTACGGGCAGTACTTC | TRBV7-9 | 14 | TRBJ2-7 | NA | NA
CASSFSGDPNYGYTF | TGCGCCAGCAGCTTTTCGGGGGACCCGAACTATGGCTACACCTTC | TRBV5-1 | 15 | TRBJ1-2 | NA | many
CASSQAGTGEETF | TGTGCCAGCAGCCAAGCCGGGACAGGAGAAGAGACCTTC | TRBV3-1 | 13 | TRBJ1-2 | TRBD1 | many
CASSLGAGNLAKNIQYF | TGTGCCAGCAGCTTAGGGGCCGGCAACCTAGCCAAAAACATTCAGTACTTC | TRBV7-9 | 17 | TRBJ2-4 | NA | many
CASTPGLAVNEQFF | TGTGCCAGCACCCCGGGACTAGCGGTAAATGAGCAGTTCTTC | TRBV7-2 | 14 | TRBJ2-1 | TRBD2 | many
CASSLVAGQGAAPSYNEQFF | TGCGCCAGCAGCTTGGTGGCAGGACAAGGGGCGGCCCCCTCCTACAATGAGCAGTTCTTC | TRBV5-1 | 20 | TRBJ2-1 | NA | many
CSVGNNQPQHF | TGCAGCGTTGGGAACAATCAGCCCCAGCATTTT | TRBV29-1 | 11 | TRBJ1-5 | NA | many
CAISEIGTGGHNEQFF | TGTGCCATCAGTGAGATCGGGACAGGGGGTCACAATGAGCAGTTCTTC | TRBV10-3 | 16 | TRBJ2-1 | TRBD1 | many
CASSLAQGRDTQYF | TGTGCCAGCAGCTTAGCTCAGGGTAGAGATACGCAGTATTTT | TRBV7-9 | 14 | TRBJ2-3 | NA | many
CASSNRVNTEAFF | TGCGCCAGCAGTAACAGGGTGAACACTGAAGCTTTCTTT | TRBV10-1 | 13 | TRBJ1-1 | NA | NA
CASSLEGQETQYF | TGCGCCAGCAGCTTAGAGGGACAAGAGACCCAGTACTTC | TRBV5-1 | 13 | TRBJ2-5 | NA | many
CASRSGPPSGEQYF | TGCGCCAGCAGGTCCGGGCCCCCCTCGGGCGAGCAGTACTTC | TRBV5-1 | 14 | TRBJ2-7 | NA | many
CASSLGRLAGDTDTQYF | TGTGCCAGCAGTTTAGGACGACTAGCGGGGGACACAGATACGCAGTATTTT | TRBV12-3/TRBV12-4 | 17 | TRBJ2-3 | TRBD2 | many
CASSYSTPASAHNEQFF | TGTGCCAGCAGTTACTCGACTCCGGCTAGCGCACACAATGAGCAGTTCTTC | TRBV6-5 | 17 | TRBJ2-1 | NA | many
CATSRDPDDRAVEQYF | TGTGCCACCAGCAGAGATCCCGACGACAGGGCAGTCGAGCAGTACTTC | TRBV15 | 16 | TRBJ2-7 | TRBD1 | many
CASSYGDTNSGNTIYF | TGCGCCAGCAGCTACGGAGACACGAACTCTGGAAACACCATATATTTT | TRBV5-1 | 16 | TRBJ1-3 | NA | many
CASSLSRTGLETQYF | TGTGCCAGCAGTTTAAGCAGGACAGGGCTGGAGACCCAGTACTTC | TRBV27 | 15 | TRBJ2-5 | TRBD1 | few
CASSLTPLTSSGSDGYTF | TGCGCCAGCAGCTTGACTCCCCTTACCTCATCAGGGTCCGATGGCTACACCTTC | TRBV5-1 | 18 | TRBJ1-2 | NA | NA
CASSLGGSKNIQYF | TGTGCCAGCAGCTTAGGGGGATCCAAAAACATTCAGTACTTC | TRBV7-2 | 14 | TRBJ2-4 | NA | few
CSIKTVLNTEAFF | TGCAGTATCAAGACAGTACTGAACACTGAAGCTTTCTTT | TRBV20-1 | 13 | TRBJ1-1 | NA | many
CASSALSGRVDTQYF | TGTGCCAGCAGCGCATTGAGCGGGAGAGTAGATACGCAGTATTTT | TRBV2 | 15 | TRBJ2-3 | TRBD2 | many
CASSEATSNQPQHF | TGTGCCAGCAGTGAGGCGACCAGCAATCAGCCCCAGCATTTT | TRBV2 | 14 | TRBJ1-5 | NA | many
CASSGGLAGRHEQFF | TGCGCCAGCAGCGGGGGACTAGCGGGAAGGCATGAGCAGTTCTTC | TRBV5-1 | 15 | TRBJ2-1 | TRBD2 | many
CASFGGETQYF | TGTGCCAGCTTTGGCGGGGAGACCCAGTACTTC | TRBV7-2 | 11 | TRBJ2-5 | NA | NA
CASRNELAAADTQYF | TGCGCCAGCAGGAACGAACTAGCGGCGGCAGATACGCAGTATTTT | TRBV5-1 | 15 | TRBJ2-3 | TRBD2 | many
CASRKLGTQPDEQYF | TGTGCCAGCAGAAAACTCGGGACACAACCCGACGAGCAGTACTTC | TRBV27 | 15 | TRBJ2-7 | NA | many
CASSKDVGRGVDEQFF | TGTGCCAGCAGCAAAGACGTCGGGCGGGGGGTGGATGAGCAGTTCTTC | TRBV21-1 | 16 | TRBJ2-1 | NA | many
CASSSRSSSGANVLTF | TGTGCCAGCAGCTCACGAAGTAGCTCTGGGGCCAACGTCCTGACTTTC | TRBV12-3/TRBV12-4 | 16 | TRBJ2-6 | NA | many
CASSLAGGASSYEQYF | TGTGCCAGCAGCTTAGCGGGCGGGGCGAGCTCCTACGAGCAGTACTTC | TRBV7-2 | 16 | TRBJ2-7 | NA | many
CASSDEQYNEQFF | TGTGCCAGCAGCGACGAGCAGTACAATGAGCAGTTCTTC | TRBV6-6 | 13 | TRBJ2-1 | NA | few
CASSWAGAGQPQHF | TGTGCCAGCAGTTGGGCAGGGGCAGGTCAGCCCCAGCATTTT | TRBV28 | 14 | TRBJ1-5 | NA | few
CASNPGGLAVNEQFF | TGTGCCAGCAACCCAGGGGGACTAGCGGTCAATGAGCAGTTCTTC | TRBV27 | 15 | TRBJ2-1 | TRBD2 | many
CSVWAANYGYTF | TGCAGCGTTTGGGCGGCAAACTATGGCTACACCTTC | TRBV29-1 | 12 | TRBJ1-2 | NA | few
CASSSVRGTEAFF | TGCGCCAGCAGCTCGGTCAGGGGAACTGAAGCTTTCTTT | TRBV5-1 | 13 | TRBJ1-1 | NA | many
CASSQDGQGGEKLFF | TGCGCCAGCAGCCAAGATGGGCAGGGCGGGGAAAAACTGTTTTTT | TRBV4-1 | 15 | TRBJ1-4 | NA | many
CATQRGLLDTQYF | TGCGCCACGCAGCGGGGTTTACTAGATACGCAGTATTTT | TRBV10-2 | 13 | TRBJ2-3 | TRBD2 | NA
CASSPSLDTQYF | TGCGCCAGCAGTCCCAGTCTGGATACGCAGTATTTT | TRBV23-1 | 12 | TRBJ2-3 | NA | many
CSATLTADTQYF | TGCAGTGCTACCCTGACAGCAGATACGCAGTATTTT | TRBV20-1 | 12 | TRBJ2-3 | NA | NA